This is a list of T cell receptor beta chains from one sample in a study of T-cell memory formation after mild COVID-19. TCRdb reanalysed the 5' RACE reads using MiXCR and keeps one entry per CDR3 protein. The sample carries around 300,000 distinct CDR3 sequences, approximately 13% recorded once. The sample taken for sequencing was PBMCs or a T cell subset sorted from them (not recorded which). The receptor source for this set is a man aged 18 to 30 who had mild COVID-19 (a few samples of this study predate the infection). Cell type and time point are not known. Both conserved end residues are trimmed from each CDR3. Not every row has a clone size; where given, it reads once, few, many or a size class.

V gene,clone size,J gene,CDR3 protein
TRBV7-2,few,TRBJ1-4,ASSLALGTGDEKLF
TRBV5-1,few,TRBJ2-5,ASSIFLAGGETQY
TRBV7-9,NA,TRBJ2-5,ASIGETQY
TRBV5-1,NA,TRBJ2-3,ASSSGSSGGTTDTQY
TRBV25-1,many,TRBJ1-1,ASRPPPRQDEAF
TRBV4-2,few,TRBJ1-2,ASSQEGQYYGYT
TRBV2,NA,TRBJ2-3,ASMGLFTDTQY
TRBV4-1,NA,TRBJ2-3,ASSQEGASADTQY
TRBV18,once,TRBJ2-7,ASSLKGGYLDEQY
TRBV19,few,TRBJ1-1,ASRPTYRDRNTEAF
TRBV10-3,NA,TRBJ2-5,AISDTSGPQETQY